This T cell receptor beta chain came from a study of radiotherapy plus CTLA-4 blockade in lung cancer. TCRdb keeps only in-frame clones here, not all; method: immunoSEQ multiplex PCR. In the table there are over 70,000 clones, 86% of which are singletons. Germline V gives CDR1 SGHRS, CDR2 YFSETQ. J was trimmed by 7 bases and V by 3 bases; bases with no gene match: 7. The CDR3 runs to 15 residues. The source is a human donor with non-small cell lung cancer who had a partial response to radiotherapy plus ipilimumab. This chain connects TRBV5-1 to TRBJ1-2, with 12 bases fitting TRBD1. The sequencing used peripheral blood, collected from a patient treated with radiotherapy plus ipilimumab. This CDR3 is CASSSGQGALFGYTF. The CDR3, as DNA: TGCGCCAGCAGCTCGGGACAGGGGGCGCTCTTTGGCTACACCTTC.